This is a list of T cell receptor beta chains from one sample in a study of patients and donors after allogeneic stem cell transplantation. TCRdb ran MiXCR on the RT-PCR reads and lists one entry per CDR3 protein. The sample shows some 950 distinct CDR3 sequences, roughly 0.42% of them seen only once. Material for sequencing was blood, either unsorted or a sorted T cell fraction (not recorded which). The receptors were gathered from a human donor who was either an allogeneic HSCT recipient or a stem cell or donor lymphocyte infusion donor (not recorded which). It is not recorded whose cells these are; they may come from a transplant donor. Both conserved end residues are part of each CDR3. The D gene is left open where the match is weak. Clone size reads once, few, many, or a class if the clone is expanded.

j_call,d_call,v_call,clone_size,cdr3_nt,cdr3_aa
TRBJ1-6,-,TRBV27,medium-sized,TGTGCCAGCAGTCCGGCGGCGGACGCCTATAATTCACCCCTCCACTTT,CASSPAADAYNSPLHF
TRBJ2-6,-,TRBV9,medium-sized,TGTGCCAGCAAACCAGGGTCTGGGGCCAACGTCCTGACTTTC,CASKPGSGANVLTF
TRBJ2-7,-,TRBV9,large,TGTGCCAGCAGCGTAGGGGAGGTCTCCTACGAGCAGTACTTC,CASSVGEVSYEQYF
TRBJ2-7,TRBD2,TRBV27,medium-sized,TGTGCCAGCAATAGTAGGCGGGAGTATGACGAGCAGTACTTC,CASNSRREYDEQYF
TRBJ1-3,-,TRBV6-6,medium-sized,TGTGCCAGCAGTTTGCGGGAGACTGGAAACACCATATATTTT,CASSLRETGNTIYF
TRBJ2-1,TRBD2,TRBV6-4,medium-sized,TGTGCCAGCAGTGAACTAGCGGGAGGGAACAATGAGCAGTTCTTC,CASSELAGGNNEQFF
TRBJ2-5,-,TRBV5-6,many,TGTGCCAGCAGCTTGGACAGGGAAGAGACCCAGTACTTC,CASSLDREETQYF
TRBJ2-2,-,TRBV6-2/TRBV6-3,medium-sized,TGTGCCAGCAGTTATACGGAGAACACCGGGGAGCTGTTTTTT,CASSYTENTGELFF
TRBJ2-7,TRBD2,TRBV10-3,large,TGTGCCATCGGGGGGGACTACGAGCAGTACTTC,CAIGGDYEQYF
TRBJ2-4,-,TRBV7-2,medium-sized,TGTGCCAGCAGCTTAGATAGGGGAGGCATTCAGTACTTC,CASSLDRGGIQYF
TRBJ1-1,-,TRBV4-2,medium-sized,TGTGCCAGCAGCCAGCGGACGAACACTGAAGCTTTCTTT,CASSQRTNTEAFF
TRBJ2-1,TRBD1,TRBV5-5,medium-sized,TGTGCCAGCAACGACAGGGCGAATGAGCAGTTCTTC,CASNDRANEQFF
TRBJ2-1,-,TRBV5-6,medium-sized,TGTGCCAGCAGCTTTGGGCCCAATGAGCAGTTCTTC,CASSFGPNEQFF
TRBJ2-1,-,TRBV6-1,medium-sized,TGTGCCAGCAGTGAACAGCCGACCAATGAGCAGTTCTTC,CASSEQPTNEQFF
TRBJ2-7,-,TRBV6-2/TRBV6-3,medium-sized,TGTGCCAGCAGTTACTCGGGACACGACACCGGGTCCGAGCAGTACTTC,CASSYSGHDTGSEQYF
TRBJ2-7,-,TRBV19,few,TGTGCCAGTAGTGTCGACTCCGGGTTTAAAAAAGCCGAGCAGTACTTC,CASSVDSGFKKAEQYF
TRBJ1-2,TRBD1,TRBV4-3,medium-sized,TGCGCCAGCAGCCTCGGGACAGGGGGCGAGGGCTACACCTTC,CASSLGTGGEGYTF
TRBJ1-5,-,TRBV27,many,TGTGCCAGCAGTCCCGAAGTTAGCAATCAGCCCCAGCATTTT,CASSPEVSNQPQHF
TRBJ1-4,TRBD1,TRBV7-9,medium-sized,TGTGCCAGCAGCCCGCCCGACAGGGGTCGGGAAAAACTGTTTTTT,CASSPPDRGREKLFF
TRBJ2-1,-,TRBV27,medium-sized,TGTGCCAGCAGTGCAGGGAATGAGCAGTTCTTC,CASSAGNEQFF
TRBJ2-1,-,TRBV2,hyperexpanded,TGTGCCAGCAGGGAGGACGGCCTCAATGAGCAGTTCTTC,CASREDGLNEQFF
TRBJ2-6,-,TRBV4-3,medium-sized,TGCGCCAGCAGCGGAGTCGATTACTCTGGGGCCAACGTCCTGACTTTC,CASSGVDYSGANVLTF
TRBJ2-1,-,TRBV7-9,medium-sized,TGTGCCAGCAGTTTCATTGGGGATGAGCAGTTCTTC,CASSFIGDEQFF
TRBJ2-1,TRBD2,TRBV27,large,TGTGCCAGCAGTTCCCGGAGCGGGAGGGGCTATGAGCAGTTCTTC,CASSSRSGRGYEQFF
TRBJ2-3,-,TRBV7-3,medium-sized,TGTGCCAGCAGCTTACGGGAATTGAGCACAGATACGCAGTATTTT,CASSLRELSTDTQYF
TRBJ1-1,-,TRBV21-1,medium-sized,TGTGCCAGCAGCAAGGGGCGGGGGACTGAAGCTTTCTTT,CASSKGRGTEAFF
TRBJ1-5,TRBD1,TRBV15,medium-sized,TGTGCCACCAGCAGAGATACTCGGACAGGGGGGAATCAGCCCCAGCATTTT,CATSRDTRTGGNQPQHF
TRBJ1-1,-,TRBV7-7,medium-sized,TGTGCCAGCAGCTTAACCTTGAACACTGAAGCTTTCTTT,CASSLTLNTEAFF
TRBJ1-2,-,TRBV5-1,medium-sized,TGCGCCAGCAGCTTGGACGGAAAAGGCTACACCTTC,CASSLDGKGYTF
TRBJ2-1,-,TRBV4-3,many,TGCGCCAGCAGCCAAGATGGGAACAGATACAATGAGCAGTTCTTC,CASSQDGNRYNEQFF
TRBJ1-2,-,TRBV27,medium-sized,TGTGCCAGCAGAGACTGGAACTATGGCTACACCTTC,CASRDWNYGYTF
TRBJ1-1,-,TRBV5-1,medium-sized,TGCGCCAGCAGCTTAACCGCAAGTGAAGCTTTCTTT,CASSLTASEAFF
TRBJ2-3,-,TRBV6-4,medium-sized,TGTGCCAGCAGTGACTCGAGTAGTAGCACAGATACGCAGTATTTT,CASSDSSSSTDTQYF
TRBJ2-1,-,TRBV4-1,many,TGCGCCAGCAGCCTAGGCGCCTTAGGGAATGAGCAGTTCTTC,CASSLGALGNEQFF
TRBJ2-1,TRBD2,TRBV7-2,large,TGTGCCAGCAGCTTCACTAGCGGGAGCTACAATGAGCAGTTCTTC,CASSFTSGSYNEQFF
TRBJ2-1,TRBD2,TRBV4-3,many,TGCGCCAGCAGCCAAGCGACTAGCGCTGAGACCTACAATGAGCAGTTCTTC,CASSQATSAETYNEQFF
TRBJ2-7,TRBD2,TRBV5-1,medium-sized,TGCGCCAGCAGCTTGGACCGGACTAGCGGGAGCTACGAGCAGTACTTC,CASSLDRTSGSYEQYF
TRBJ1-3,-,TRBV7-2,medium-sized,TGTGCCAGCAGCTTAGCCCAGGGAGGGGGAAACACCATATATTTT,CASSLAQGGGNTIYF
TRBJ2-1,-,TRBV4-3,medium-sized,TGCGCCAGCAGCCAAGATCCCGGGGGACCCTACAATGAGCAGTTCTTC,CASSQDPGGPYNEQFF
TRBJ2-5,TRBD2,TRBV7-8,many,TGTGCCAGCAGCCTTCTAGCGGGGCGGCAAGAGACCCAGTACTTC,CASSLLAGRQETQYF